One sample yielded the 20 T cell receptor beta chains listed below, sequenced in a study of response to subunit inactivated influenza vaccine. TCRdb passed the RT-PCR reads through MiXCR, listing each CDR3 protein once. The data hold about 780,000 distinct CDR3 sequences, with around 20% observed a single time. Sequenced here: PBMCs from blood, sampled 5 days after vaccination. All receptors come from a man aged 50 or older who received an inactivated influenza vaccine.

Only one count was recorded for this clonotype. This chain connects TRBV15 to TRBJ2-7, with D perhaps matching TRBD1 (7 bases). Trimming left V 5 bases short and J 3 bases short, with 14 bases between. The CDR3 extends over 14 amino acids. Germline loops: CDR1 LNHNV, CDR2 YYDKDF (reference sequence). The CDR3 DNA is TGTGCCACCAGCGGAGGGGACAGCCACTACGAGCAGTACTTC. This translates into CATSGGDSHYEQYF.

This clonotype showed up just a few times. This chain links TRBV6-1 with TRBJ2-2; 9 nucleotides match TRBD1. The CDR3 runs 16 residues. With 7 bases clipped from V and 4 bases from J, the junction kept 10 bases outside the gene matches. Germline assignment: CDR1 MNHNS and CDR2 SASEGT. DNA of the CDR3: TGTGCCAGCACTCGACTTACAGGGGGCGGCACCGGGGAGCTGTTTTTT. This codes for CASTRLTGGGTGELFF.

The chain combines TRBV7-2 with TRBJ2-1; 8 nucleotides line up with TRBD2. CDR3 length: 16 residues. The trim removed 1 base at V and 3 bases at J, leaving 5 bases unmatched. The germline V gene encodes CDR1 SGHTA and CDR2 FQGNSA. CDR3 DNA: TGTGCCAGCAGCTTAGGGCGCGGGAGGCACTACAATGAGCAGTTCTTC. Amino acids: CASSLGRGRHYNEQFF.

This rearrangement joins TRBV20-1 to TRBJ1-2; 7 nucleotides line up with TRBD1. The V segment lost 6 bases and the J segment 3 bases; nucleotides outside the gene matches: 4. CDR3 length: 12 residues. Germline lookup yields CDR1 DFQATT and CDR2 SNEGSKA (reference sequence). The CDR3 DNA reads as TGCAGTGCCCTAGACAGGGACTATGGCTACACCTTC. As protein: CSALDRDYGYTF.

This clonotype was recorded a few times. The J gene is TRBJ2-7, the V gene TRBV10-3; 7 bases are a match to TRBD1. The CDR3 sequence is 14 residues long. Germline loops: CDR1 ENHRY, CDR2 SYGVKD. The V segment lost 7 bases and the J segment 2 bases; nucleotides outside the gene matches: 8. The CDR3 spells CAIKEQGSPYEQYF. CDR3 coding DNA: TGTGCCATCAAAGAACAGGGGTCACCCTACGAGCAGTACTTC.

This clonotype has more than one count but fewer than ten. The CDR3 protein is CSAALLNTEAFF. Written as DNA, the CDR3 is TGCAGCGCCGCTTTACTAAACACTGAAGCTTTCTTT. The chain couples TRBV29-1 to TRBJ1-1; D unclear. V was shortened by 7 bases and J by 2 bases, with 11 bases between the two germline ends. The CDR3 spans 12 residues. Germline CDR1 SQVTM, CDR2 ANQGSEA. Drawing the rest from reference TRBV29-1 and TRBJ1-1, the complete variable domain is SAVISQKPSRDICQRGTSLTIQCQVDSQVTMMFWYRQQPGQSLTLIATANQGSEATYESGFVIDKFPISRPNLTFSTLTVSNMSPEDSSIYLCSAALLNTEAFFGQGTRLTVV.

This sequence joins TRBV4-3 and TRBJ2-3; D is unclear. CDR3 length: 14 residues. Germline V gene sequence: CDR1 LGHNA, CDR2 YSLEER. Between the trimmed V and J ends, which lost 3 bases and 3 bases, there was a span of 10 bases. CDR3 residues: CASSQILGTDTQYF. The DNA for the CDR3 is TGCGCCAGCAGCCAGATATTAGGGACAGATACGCAGTATTTT.

This clonotype has more than one count but fewer than ten. The chain combines TRBV15 with TRBJ2-7; possibly TRBD1 for D (5 bases). The CDR3 loop spans 15 amino acids. The germline V gene encodes CDR1 LNHNV and CDR2 YYDKDF (reference sequence). The V end lost 1 base, the J end lost 5 bases, and 15 bases lay between the germline ends. The CDR3 DNA sequence: TGTGCCACCAGCAGAGTCCCGCAGGGCCGGAACGAGCAGTACTTC. Protein product: CATSRVPQGRNEQYF.

On this clonotype itself: One junction end disagrees with the germline gene, perhaps due to a read error. The chain uses TRBV10-3 and TRBJ2-1, with TRBD2 identical over 11 bases. CDR1 and CDR2 (germline): ENHRY, SYGVKD. This CDR3 spans 18 amino acids. The CDR3 sequence is CALSLWASGGLLYNEQFF. DNA of the CDR3: TGTGCCCTCAGTTTATGGGCTAGCGGGGGGCTTCTCTACAATGAGCAGTTCTTC.

This clonotype showed up just a few times. V gene TRBV4-3 combines with J gene TRBJ1-5, with 7 positions matching TRBD1. J gave up 5 bases and V 1 base, and 5 bases lay outside the gene matches. Germline CDR1 and CDR2: LGHNA and YSLEER. The CDR3 sequence is 15 residues long. CDR3 nucleotide sequence: TGCGCCAGCAGCCAAGGGGTGGACAGGTATCAGCCCCAGCATTTT. This translates into CASSQGVDRYQPQHF.

This chain connects TRBV2 to TRBJ1-1; possibly TRBD1 for D (5 bases). Germline assignment: CDR1 SNHLY and CDR2 FYNNEI. The CDR3 is 12 amino acids. V dropped 2 bases and J dropped 7 bases, with 8 bases sitting between them. CDR3 sequence reads: CASSETDSEAFF. The CDR3 DNA reads as TGTGCCAGCAGTGAAACTGACAGTGAAGCTTTCTTT.

V and J are TRBV20-1 and TRBJ2-2, with 9 bases that match TRBD2. The CDR3 length is 16 residues. The germline gives CDR1 DFQATT, CDR2 SNEGSKA (reference sequence). V dropped 1 base and J dropped 0; count of bases not matched to a gene: 3. This CDR3 reads CSARASGRPNTGELFF. DNA for the CDR3: TGCAGTGCTAGAGCCAGCGGGAGGCCGAACACCGGGGAGCTGTTTTTT.

The gene calls are TRBV20-1 and TRBJ2-1; D not resolved. Germline lookup yields CDR1 DFQATT and CDR2 SNEGSKA (reference sequence). The V end was cut by 0 bases, the J end by 2 bases, with 17 bases between. This CDR3 has 17 residues. The CDR3 here is CSARDLGPGNTYNEQFF. The CDR3 region has the DNA TGCAGTGCTAGAGATCTCGGCCCAGGTAACACCTACAATGAGCAGTTCTTC.

This clonotype was seen only a few times. The rearrangement joins TRBV5-1 to TRBJ2-1, with D possibly matching TRBD2 (7 bases). CDR1 SGHRS and CDR2 YFSETQ come from the germline V gene. The ends were cut back, 1 base at V and 4 bases at J, with 12 bases in the middle. The CDR3 consists of 15 residues. The CDR3 reads CASSLPGGDYNEQFF. CDR3 bases: TGCGCCAGCAGCTTGCCGGGGGGCGATTACAATGAGCAGTTCTTC.

A few counts support this clonotype. The chain links TRBV7-9 to TRBJ1-1; maybe TRBD1 (6 bases). The V gene lost 4 bases and the J gene lost 7 bases, with 19 bases spanning the gap. There are 15 residues in the CDR3. Germline V gene data show CDR1 as SEHNR and CDR2 as FQNEAQ (reference sequence). The CDR3 coding sequence is TGTGCCAGCAGCTCCGTTCGCGCGGACAGCAATGAAGCTTTCTTT. Its protein product is CASSSVRADSNEAFF.

The chain carries TRBV4-3 and TRBJ2-3, with 8 positions matching TRBD2. The germline CDR1 and CDR2 sequences are LGHNA and YSLEER. This CDR3 spans 17 amino acids. Unmatched junction bases numbered 14, after V lost 0 bases and J lost 9 bases. The CDR3 DNA follows: TGCGCCAGCAGCCAAGAAATCCAGCGGGGGCCTCTGGAGACGCAGTATTTT. It translates to CASSQEIQRGPLETQYF.

This clonotype was observed a handful of times. The CDR3 spells CSAGRTSGPDPPLEETQYF. The CDR3 coding sequence is TGCAGTGCGGGTAGGACTAGCGGTCCTGACCCCCCTCTAGAAGAGACCCAGTACTTC. This rearrangement joins TRBV20-1 to TRBJ2-5; 10 bases fit TRBD2. V shed 6 bases, J shed 3 bases, and the junction held 22 bases outside the gene matches. CDR3 length equals 19 residues. CDR1 DFQATT and CDR2 SNEGSKA come from the germline V gene (reference sequence).

The chain recombines TRBV7-2 with TRBJ2-1, with 7 bases that match TRBD2. Looked up from germline, CDR1 is SGHTA and CDR2 is FQGNSA. CDR3 length: 16 amino acids. J gave up 9 bases and V 5 bases, and 16 bases lay outside the gene matches. The DNA for the CDR3 is TGTGCCAGCAGCCCAGGCGGGGGACGCCCGAAAAGTGAGCAGTTCTTC. Translation gives CASSPGGGRPKSEQFF.

This chain joins TRBV11-2 and TRBJ2-5; D gene ambiguous. Trimming pared 1 base from V and 5 bases from J, leaving 5 bases between. CDR1 and CDR2 (germline): SGHAT, FQNNGV. CDR3 length: 12 residues. In DNA, the CDR3 is TGTGCCAGCAGCTTAGTGGACGAGACCCAGTACTTC. This encodes CASSLVDETQYF.

J is TRBJ2-3 and V is TRBV20-1; D uncertain. This CDR3 region has 15 residues. V lost 3 bases, J lost 2 bases, and 15 bases lay in between. Germline CDR1 reads DFQATT; CDR2 reads SNEGSKA (reference sequence). CDR3 region: CSASFLRQPTDTQYF. In DNA, the CDR3 is TGCAGTGCTAGTTTCTTGAGGCAGCCCACAGATACGCAGTATTTT.